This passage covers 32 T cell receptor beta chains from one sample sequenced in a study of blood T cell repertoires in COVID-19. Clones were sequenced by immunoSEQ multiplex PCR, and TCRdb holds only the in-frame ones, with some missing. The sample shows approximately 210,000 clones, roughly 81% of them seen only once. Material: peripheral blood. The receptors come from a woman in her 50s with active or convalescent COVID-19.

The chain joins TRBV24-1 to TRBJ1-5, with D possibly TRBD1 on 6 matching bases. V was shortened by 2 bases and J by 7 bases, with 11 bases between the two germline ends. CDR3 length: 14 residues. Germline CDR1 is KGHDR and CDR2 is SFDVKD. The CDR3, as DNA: TGTGCCACCAGTGATTCCCAGGGGAAGCAGCCCCAGCATTTT. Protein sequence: CATSDSQGKQPQHF.

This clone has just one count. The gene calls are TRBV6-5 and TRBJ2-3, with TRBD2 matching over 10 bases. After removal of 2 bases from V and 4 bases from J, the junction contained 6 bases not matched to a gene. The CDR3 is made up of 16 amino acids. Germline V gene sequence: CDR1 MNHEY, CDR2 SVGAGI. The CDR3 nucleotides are TGTGCCAGCAGTTACCGCAGCGGGGGGGCTCCAGATACGCAGTATTTT. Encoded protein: CASSYRSGGAPDTQYF.

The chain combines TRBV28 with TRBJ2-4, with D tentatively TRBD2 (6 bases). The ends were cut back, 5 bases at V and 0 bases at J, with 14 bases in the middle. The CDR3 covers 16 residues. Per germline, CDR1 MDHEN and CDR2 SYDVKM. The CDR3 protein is CASSPLEGRAKNIQYF. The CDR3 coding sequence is TGTGCCAGCAGTCCCCTGGAGGGGAGAGCCAAAAACATTCAGTACTTC.

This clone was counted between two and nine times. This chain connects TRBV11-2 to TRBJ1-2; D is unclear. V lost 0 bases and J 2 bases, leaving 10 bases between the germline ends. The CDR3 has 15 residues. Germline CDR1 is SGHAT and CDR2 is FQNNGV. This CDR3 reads CASSLDFAGNYGYTF. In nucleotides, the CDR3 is TGTGCCAGCAGCTTAGATTTTGCGGGGAACTATGGCTACACCTTC.

CDR3 sequence reads: CASGQAQETQYF. The DNA of the CDR3 is TGTGCCAGCGGACAGGCACAAGAGACCCAGTACTTC. The rearrangement uses TRBV2 and TRBJ2-5, with TRBD1 matching over 7 bases. J was trimmed by 2 bases and V by 8 bases; bases with no gene match: 2. The CDR3 runs 12 residues. CDR1 and CDR2 from the germline V gene are SNHLY and FYNNEI.

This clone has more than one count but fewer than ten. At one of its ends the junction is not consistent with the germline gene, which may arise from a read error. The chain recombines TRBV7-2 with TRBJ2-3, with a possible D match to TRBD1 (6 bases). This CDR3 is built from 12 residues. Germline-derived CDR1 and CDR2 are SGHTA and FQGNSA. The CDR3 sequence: CASSLGWPGDVF. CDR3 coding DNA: TGTGCCAGCAGCTTAGGTTGGCCAGGGGACGTTTTT.

The chain's CDR3 is CASSPQVVPSTDTQYF. DNA of the CDR3: TGTGCCAGCAGCCCTCAGGTAGTCCCTAGCACAGATACGCAGTATTTT. The chain employs TRBV9 and TRBJ2-3; D gene ambiguous. The CDR3 is 16 amino acids. V shed 4 bases and J shed 0 bases, with 15 bases lying between them. Germline V gene lookup returns CDR1 SGDLS and CDR2 YYNGEE.

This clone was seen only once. Here the CDR3 reads CASSPSRETQYF. CDR3 coding DNA: TGTGCCAGCTCACCAAGTCGGGAGACCCAGTACTTC. V and J are TRBV18 and TRBJ2-5; D not certain. Trimming removed 2 bases at V and 5 bases at J, with 6 bases between. There are 12 residues in the CDR3. CDR1 and CDR2 (germline): KGHSH, LQKENI.

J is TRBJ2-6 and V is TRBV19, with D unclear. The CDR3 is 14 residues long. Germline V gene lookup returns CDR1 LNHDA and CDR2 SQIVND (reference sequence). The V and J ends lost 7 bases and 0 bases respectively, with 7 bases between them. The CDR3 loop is CASISNSGANVLTF. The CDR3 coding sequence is TGTGCCAGTATAAGCAACTCTGGGGCCAACGTCCTGACTTTC.

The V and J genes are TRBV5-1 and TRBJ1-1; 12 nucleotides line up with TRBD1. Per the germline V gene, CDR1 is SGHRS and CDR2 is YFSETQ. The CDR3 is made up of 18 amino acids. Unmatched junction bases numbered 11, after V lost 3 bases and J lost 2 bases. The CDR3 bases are TGCGCCAGCAGCTCGTTCCGGGGACAGGGGGCAGGAAACACTGAAGCTTTCTTT. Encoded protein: CASSSFRGQGAGNTEAFF.

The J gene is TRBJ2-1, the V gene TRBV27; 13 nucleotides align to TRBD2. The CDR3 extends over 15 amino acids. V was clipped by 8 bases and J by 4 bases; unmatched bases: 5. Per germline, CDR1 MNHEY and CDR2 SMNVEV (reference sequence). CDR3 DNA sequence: TGTGCCAGCGGCCGGACTAGCGGGAGTTACAATGAGCAGTTCTTC. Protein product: CASGRTSGSYNEQFF.

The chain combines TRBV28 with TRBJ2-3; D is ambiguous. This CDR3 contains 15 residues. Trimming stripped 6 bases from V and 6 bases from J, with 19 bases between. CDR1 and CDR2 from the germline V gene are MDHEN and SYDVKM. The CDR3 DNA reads TGTGCCAGCAGAGAGGTAGCATTACTTAGGGATACGCAGTATTTT. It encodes CASREVALLRDTQYF. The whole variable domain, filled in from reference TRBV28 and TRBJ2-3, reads DVKVTQSSRYLVKRTGEKVFLECVQDMDHENMFWYRQDPGLGLRLIYFSYDVKMKEKGDIPEGYSVSREKKERFSLILESASTNQTSMYLCASREVALLRDTQYFGPGTRLTVL.

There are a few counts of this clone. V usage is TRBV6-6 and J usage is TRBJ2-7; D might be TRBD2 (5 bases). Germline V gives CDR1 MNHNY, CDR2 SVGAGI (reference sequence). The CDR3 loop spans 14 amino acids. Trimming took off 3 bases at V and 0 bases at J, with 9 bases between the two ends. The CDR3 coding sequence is TGTGCCAGCAGTTATGAGGGCAGCTCCTACGAGCAGTACTTC. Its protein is CASSYEGSSYEQYF.

The CDR3 is CASSSGHGDTF. CDR3 in DNA: TGTGCCAGCAGCTCGGGACACGGAGACACCTTC. The chain couples TRBV7-2 to TRBJ1-2; D is perhaps TRBD1 (6 bases). CDR3 length: 11 amino acids. Germline assignment: CDR1 SGHTA and CDR2 FQGNSA. With 4 bases removed from V and 12 bases from J, the gap between germline ends came to 12 bases.

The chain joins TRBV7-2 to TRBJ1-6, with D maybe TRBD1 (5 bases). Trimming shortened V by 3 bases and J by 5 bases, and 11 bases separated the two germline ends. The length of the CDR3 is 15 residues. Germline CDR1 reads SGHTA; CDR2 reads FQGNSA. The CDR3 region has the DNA TGTGCCAGCAGCTTCTCAGGGAAGCATAATTCACCCCTCCACTTT. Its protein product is CASSFSGKHNSPLHF. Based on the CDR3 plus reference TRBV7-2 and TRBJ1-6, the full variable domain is GAGVSQSPSNKVTEKGKDVELRCDPISGHTALYWYRQSLGQGLEFLIYFQGNSAPDKSGLPSDRFSAERTGGSVSTLTIQRTQQEDSAVYLCASSFSGKHNSPLHFGNGTRLTVT.

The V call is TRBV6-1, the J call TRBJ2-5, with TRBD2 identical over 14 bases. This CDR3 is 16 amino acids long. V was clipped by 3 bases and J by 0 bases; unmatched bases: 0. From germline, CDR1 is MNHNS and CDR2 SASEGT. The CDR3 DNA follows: TGTGCCAGCAGTGAGGGACTAGCGGGAGACCAAGAGACCCAGTACTTC. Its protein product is CASSEGLAGDQETQYF.

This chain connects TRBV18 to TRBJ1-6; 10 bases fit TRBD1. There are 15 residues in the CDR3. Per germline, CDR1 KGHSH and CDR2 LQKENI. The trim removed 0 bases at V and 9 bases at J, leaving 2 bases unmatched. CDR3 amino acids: CASSPPGQGFSPLHF. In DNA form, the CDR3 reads TGTGCCAGCTCACCACCGGGACAGGGGTTTTCACCCCTCCACTTT. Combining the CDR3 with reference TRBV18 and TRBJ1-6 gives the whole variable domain NAGVMQNPRHLVRRRGQEARLRCSPMKGHSHVYWYRQLPEEGLKFMVYLQKENIIDESGMPKERFSAEFPKEGPSILRIQQVVRGDSAAYFCASSPPGQGFSPLHFGNGTRLTVT.

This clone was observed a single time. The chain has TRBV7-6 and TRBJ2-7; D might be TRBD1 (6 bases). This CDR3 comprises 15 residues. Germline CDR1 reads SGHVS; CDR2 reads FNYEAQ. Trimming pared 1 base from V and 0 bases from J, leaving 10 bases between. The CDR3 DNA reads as TGTGCCAGCAGCTTAGGAGCAGGGGACTCCTACGAGCAGTACGTC. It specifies CASSLGAGDSYEQYV.

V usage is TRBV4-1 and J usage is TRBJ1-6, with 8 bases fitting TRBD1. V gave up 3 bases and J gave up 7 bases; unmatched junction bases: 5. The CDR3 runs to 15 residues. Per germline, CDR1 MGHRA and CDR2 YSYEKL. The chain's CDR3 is CASSHGQGPNSPLHF. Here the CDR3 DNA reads TGCGCCAGCAGCCATGGACAGGGACCAAATTCACCCCTCCACTTT.

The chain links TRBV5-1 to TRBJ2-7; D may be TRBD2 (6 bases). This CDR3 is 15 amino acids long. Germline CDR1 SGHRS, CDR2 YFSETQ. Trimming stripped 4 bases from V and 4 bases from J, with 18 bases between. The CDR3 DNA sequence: TGCGCCAGCAGCGCGGCTCCCGGGACTCCTTACGAGCAGTACTTC. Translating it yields CASSAAPGTPYEQYF.

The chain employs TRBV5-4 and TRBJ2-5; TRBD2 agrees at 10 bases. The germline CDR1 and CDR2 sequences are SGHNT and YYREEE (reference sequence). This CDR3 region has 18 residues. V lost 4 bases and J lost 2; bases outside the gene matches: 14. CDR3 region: CASSPQPRVLAGQETQYF. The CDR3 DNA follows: TGTGCCAGCAGCCCCCAGCCGAGAGTACTAGCGGGGCAAGAGACCCAGTACTTC.

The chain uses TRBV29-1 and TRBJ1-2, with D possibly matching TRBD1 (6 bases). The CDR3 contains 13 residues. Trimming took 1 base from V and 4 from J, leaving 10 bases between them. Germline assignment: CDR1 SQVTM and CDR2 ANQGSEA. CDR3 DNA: TGCAGCGTTGAAGGAAGGGGGACCTATGGCTACACCTTC. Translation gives CSVEGRGTYGYTF.

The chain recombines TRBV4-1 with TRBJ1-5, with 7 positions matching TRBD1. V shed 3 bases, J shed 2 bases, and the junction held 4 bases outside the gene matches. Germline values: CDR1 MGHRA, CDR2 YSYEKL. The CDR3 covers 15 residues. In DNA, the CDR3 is TGCGCCAGCAGCCAGGATGACAGGGGCAATCAGCCCCAGCATTTT. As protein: CASSQDDRGNQPQHF.

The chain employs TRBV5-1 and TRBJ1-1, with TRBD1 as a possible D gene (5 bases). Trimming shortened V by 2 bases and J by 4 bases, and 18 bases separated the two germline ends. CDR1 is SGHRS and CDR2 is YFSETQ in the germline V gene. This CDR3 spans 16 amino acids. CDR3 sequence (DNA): TGCGCCAGCAGCTTCACCCTGGGGGAGGGGAGCACTGAAGCTTTCTTT. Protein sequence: CASSFTLGEGSTEAFF.

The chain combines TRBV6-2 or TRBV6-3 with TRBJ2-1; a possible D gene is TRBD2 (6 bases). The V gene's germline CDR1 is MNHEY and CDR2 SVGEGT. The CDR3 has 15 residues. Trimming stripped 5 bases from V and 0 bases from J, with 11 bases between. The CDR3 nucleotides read TGTGCCAGCAGTGCGGGGACCAGCTCCTACAATGAGCAGTTCTTC. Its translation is CASSAGTSSYNEQFF.

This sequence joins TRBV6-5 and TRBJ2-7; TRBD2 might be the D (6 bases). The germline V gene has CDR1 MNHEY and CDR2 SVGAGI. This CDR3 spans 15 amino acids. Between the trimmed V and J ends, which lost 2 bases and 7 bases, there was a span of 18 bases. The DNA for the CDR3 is TGTGCCAGCAGTTACGAGCAGGCCGAGGCGGGGGAGCAGTACTTC. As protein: CASSYEQAEAGEQYF.

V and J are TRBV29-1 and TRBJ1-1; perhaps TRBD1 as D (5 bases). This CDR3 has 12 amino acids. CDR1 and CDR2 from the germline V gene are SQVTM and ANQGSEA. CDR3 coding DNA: TGCAGTATCGTGGGGGGGAACACTGAAGCTTTCTTT. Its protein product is CSIVGGNTEAFF.

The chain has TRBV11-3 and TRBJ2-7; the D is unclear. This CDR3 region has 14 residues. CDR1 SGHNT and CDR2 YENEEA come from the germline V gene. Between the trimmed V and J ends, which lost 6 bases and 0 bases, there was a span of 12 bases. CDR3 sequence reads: CASSPQASSYEQYF. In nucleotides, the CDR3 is TGTGCCAGCAGTCCCCAGGCGAGCTCCTACGAGCAGTACTTC. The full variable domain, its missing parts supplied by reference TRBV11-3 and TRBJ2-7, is EAGVVQSPRYKIIEKKQPVAFWCNPISGHNTLYWYLQNLGQGPELLIRYENEEAVDDSQLPKDRFSAERLKGVDSTLKIQPAELGDSAVYLCASSPQASSYEQYFGPGTRLTVT.

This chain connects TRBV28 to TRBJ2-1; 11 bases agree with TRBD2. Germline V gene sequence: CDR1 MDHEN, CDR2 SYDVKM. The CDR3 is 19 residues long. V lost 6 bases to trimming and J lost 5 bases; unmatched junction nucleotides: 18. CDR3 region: CASSQSLRASGGWDNEQFF. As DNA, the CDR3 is TGTGCCAGCAGCCAATCGCTTCGGGCTAGCGGGGGGTGGGACAATGAGCAGTTCTTC.

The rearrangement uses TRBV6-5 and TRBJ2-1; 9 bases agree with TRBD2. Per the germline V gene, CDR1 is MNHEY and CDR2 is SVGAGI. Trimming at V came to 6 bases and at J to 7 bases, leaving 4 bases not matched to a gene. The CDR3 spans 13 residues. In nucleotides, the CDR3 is TGTGCCAGCAGGAGAGCGGGAGGAAATGAGCAGTTCTTC. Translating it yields CASRRAGGNEQFF.

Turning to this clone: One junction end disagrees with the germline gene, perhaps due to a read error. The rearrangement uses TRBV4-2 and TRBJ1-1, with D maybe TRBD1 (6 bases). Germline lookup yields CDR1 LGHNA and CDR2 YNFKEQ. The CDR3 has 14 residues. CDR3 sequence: CASSKDGGMGEAFF. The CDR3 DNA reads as TGTGCCAGCAGCAAAGATGGGGGCATGGGTGAAGCTTTCTTT.

Here the CDR3 reads CASGGRGGTDTQYF. The CDR3 bases are TGTGCCAGTGGGGGACGGGGGGGCACAGATACGCAGTATTTT. This chain connects TRBV19 to TRBJ2-3; 7 bases are shared with TRBD2. Looked up from germline, CDR1 is LNHDA and CDR2 is SQIVND (reference sequence). With 8 bases clipped from V and 1 base from J, the junction kept 6 bases outside the gene matches. The CDR3 spans 14 residues.